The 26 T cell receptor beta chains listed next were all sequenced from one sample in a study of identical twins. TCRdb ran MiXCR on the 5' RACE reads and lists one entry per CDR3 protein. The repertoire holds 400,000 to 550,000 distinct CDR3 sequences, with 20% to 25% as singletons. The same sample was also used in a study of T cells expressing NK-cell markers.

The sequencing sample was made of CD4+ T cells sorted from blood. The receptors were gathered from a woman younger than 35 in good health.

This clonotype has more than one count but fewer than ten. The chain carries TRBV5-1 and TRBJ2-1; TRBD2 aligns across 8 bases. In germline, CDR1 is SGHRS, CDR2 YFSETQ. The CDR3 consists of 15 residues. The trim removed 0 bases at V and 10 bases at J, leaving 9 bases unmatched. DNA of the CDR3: TGCGCCAGCAGCTTGGCTGGCGCGGGGGGAGTAGAGCAGTTCTTC. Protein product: CASSLAGAGGVEQFF.

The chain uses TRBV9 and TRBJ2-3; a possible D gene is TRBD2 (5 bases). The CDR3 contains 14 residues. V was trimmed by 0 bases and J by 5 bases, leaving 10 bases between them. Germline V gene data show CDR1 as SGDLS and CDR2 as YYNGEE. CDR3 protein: CASSVGESIDTQYF. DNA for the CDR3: TGTGCCAGCAGCGTAGGGGAGTCTATAGATACGCAGTATTTT.

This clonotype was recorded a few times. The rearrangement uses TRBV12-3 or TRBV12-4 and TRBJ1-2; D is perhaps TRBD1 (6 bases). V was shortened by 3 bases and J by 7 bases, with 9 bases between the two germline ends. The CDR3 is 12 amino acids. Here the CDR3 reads CASSFHRAGYTF. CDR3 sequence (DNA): TGTGCCAGCAGTTTTCACAGGGCTGGCTACACCTTC.

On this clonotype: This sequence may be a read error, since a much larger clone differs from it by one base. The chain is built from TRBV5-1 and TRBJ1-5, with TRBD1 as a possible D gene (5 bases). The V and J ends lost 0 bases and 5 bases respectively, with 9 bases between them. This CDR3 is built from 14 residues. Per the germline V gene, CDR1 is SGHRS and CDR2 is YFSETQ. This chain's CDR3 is CASSLEGKDQPQHF. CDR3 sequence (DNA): TGCGCCAGCAGCTTGGAGGGGAAGGATCAGCCCCAGCATTTT.

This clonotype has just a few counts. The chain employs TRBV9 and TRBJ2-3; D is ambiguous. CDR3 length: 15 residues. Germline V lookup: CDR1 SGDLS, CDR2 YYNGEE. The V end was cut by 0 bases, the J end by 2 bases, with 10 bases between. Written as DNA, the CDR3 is TGTGCCAGCAGCGTAGCTGAGACGCTCACAGATACGCAGTATTTT. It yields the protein CASSVAETLTDTQYF.

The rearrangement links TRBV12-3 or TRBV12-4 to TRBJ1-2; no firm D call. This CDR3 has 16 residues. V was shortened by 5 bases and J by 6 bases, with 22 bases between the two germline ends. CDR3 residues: CASSPTPGRHGDGYTF. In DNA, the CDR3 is TGTGCCAGCAGTCCCACCCCCGGACGACACGGGGATGGCTACACCTTC.

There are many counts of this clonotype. The CDR3 DNA reads TGTGCCGGCTCGGGGTTTCGGACGCAGTATTTT. It yields the protein CAGSGFRTQYF. The chain is built from TRBV30 and TRBJ2-3, with D possibly being TRBD2 (5 bases). V was pared by 8 bases and J by 9 bases, with 15 bases between. CDR1 and CDR2 (germline): GTSNPN, SVGIG (reference sequence). The CDR3 extends over 11 amino acids. Supplemented by reference TRBV30 and TRBJ2-3, the full variable domain reads SQTIHQWPATLVQPVGSPLSLECTVEGTSNPNLYWYRQAAGRGLQLLFYSVGIGQISSEVPQNLSASRPQDRQFILSSKKLLLSDSGFYLCAGSGFRTQYFGPGTRLTVL.

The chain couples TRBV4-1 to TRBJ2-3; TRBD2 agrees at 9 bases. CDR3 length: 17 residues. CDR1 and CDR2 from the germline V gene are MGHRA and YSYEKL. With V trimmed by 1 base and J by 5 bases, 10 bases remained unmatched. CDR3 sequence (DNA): TGCGCCAGCAGCCAAGTGGGGCGGGGGGGCGGTGGAGATACGCAGTATTTT. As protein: CASSQVGRGGGGDTQYF.

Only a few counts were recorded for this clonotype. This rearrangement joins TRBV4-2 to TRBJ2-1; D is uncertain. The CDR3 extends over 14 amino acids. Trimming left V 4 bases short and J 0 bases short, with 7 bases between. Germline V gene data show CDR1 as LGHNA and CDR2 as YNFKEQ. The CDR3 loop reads CASSLFPSYNEQFF. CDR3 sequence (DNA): TGTGCCAGCAGCCTTTTTCCCTCCTACAATGAGCAGTTCTTC.

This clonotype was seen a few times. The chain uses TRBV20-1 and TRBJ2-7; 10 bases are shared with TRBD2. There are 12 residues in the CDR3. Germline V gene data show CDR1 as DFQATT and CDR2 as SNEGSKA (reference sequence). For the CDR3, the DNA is TGCAGCGGGACTAGCGCGACCTACGAGCAGTACTTC. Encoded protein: CSGTSATYEQYF.

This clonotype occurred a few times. CDR3 nucleotides: TGCGCCAGCAGCTTTGAGGGAAGAGGTGAAAAACTGTTTTTT. This translates into CASSFEGRGEKLFF. The rearrangement links TRBV5-1 to TRBJ1-4; no definite D call. The CDR3 runs to 14 residues. CDR1 is SGHRS and CDR2 is YFSETQ in the germline V gene. Trimming pared 2 bases from V and 7 bases from J, leaving 12 bases between.

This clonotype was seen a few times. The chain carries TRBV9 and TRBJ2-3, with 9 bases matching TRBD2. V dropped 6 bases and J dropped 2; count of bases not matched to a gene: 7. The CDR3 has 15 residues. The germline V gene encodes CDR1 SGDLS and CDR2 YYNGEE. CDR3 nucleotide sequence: TGTGCCAGCAACCCAGCGGGGGGTCACACAGATACGCAGTATTTT. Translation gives CASNPAGGHTDTQYF.

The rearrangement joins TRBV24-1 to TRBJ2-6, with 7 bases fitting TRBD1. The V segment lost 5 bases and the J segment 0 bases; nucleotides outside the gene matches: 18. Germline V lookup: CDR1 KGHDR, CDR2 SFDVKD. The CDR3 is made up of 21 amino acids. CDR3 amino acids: CATSVRATGPETSSGANVLTF. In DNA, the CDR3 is TGTGCCACCAGTGTTAGAGCGACAGGGCCCGAAACAAGCTCTGGGGCCAACGTCCTGACTTTC.

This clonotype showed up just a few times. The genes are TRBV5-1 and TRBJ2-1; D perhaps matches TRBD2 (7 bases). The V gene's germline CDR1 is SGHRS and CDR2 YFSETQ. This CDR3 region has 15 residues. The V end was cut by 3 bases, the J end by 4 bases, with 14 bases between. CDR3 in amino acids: CASSSAGQQYNEQFF. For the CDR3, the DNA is TGCGCCAGCAGCTCAGCGGGACAACAATACAATGAGCAGTTCTTC.

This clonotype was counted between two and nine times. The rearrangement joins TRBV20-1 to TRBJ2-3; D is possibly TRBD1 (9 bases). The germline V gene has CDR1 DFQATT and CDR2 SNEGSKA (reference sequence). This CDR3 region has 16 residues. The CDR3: CSPGQGAGGPTDTQYF. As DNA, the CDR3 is TGCAGCCCGGGACAGGGCGCGGGGGGACCTACAGATACGCAGTATTTT.

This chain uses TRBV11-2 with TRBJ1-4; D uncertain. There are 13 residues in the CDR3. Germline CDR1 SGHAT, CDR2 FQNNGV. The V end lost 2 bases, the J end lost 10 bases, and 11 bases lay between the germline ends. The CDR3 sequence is CASSLLRSGKLFF. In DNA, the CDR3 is TGTGCCAGCAGCTTACTCAGGAGTGGAAAACTGTTTTTT.

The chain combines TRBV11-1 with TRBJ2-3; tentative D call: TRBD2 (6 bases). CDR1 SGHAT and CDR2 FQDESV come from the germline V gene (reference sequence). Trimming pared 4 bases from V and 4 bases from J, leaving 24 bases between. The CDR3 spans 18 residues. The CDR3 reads CASSSRHLSGLGADTQYF. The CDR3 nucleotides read TGTGCCAGCAGCTCACGACATCTCTCGGGACTGGGGGCAGATACGCAGTATTTT. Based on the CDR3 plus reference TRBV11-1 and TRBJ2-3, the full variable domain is EAEVAQSPRYKITEKSQAVAFWCDPISGHATLYWYRQILGQGPELLVQFQDESVVDDSQLPKDRFSAERLKGVDSTLKIQPAELGDSAMYLCASSSRHLSGLGADTQYFGPGTRLTVL.

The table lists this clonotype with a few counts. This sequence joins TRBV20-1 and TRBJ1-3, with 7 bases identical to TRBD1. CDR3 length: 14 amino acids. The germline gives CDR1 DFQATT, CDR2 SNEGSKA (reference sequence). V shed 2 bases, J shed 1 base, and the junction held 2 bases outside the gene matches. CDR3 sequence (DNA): TGCAGTGCTAGATACAGGGGATCTGGAAACACCATATATTTT. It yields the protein CSARYRGSGNTIYF.

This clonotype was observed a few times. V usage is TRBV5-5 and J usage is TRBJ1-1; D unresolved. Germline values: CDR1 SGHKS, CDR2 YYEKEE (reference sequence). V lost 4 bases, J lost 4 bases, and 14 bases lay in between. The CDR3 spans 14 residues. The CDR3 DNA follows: TGTGCCAGCAGCACCCTGGGCTCTCGCACTGAAGCTTTCTTT. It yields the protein CASSTLGSRTEAFF.

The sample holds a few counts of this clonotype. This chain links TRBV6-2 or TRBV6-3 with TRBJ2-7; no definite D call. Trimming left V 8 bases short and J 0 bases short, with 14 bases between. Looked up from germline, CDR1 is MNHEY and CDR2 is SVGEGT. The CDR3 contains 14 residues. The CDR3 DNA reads TGTGCCAGCTATCTCTCCGGTAGCTCCTACGAGCAGTACTTC. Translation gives CASYLSGSSYEQYF.

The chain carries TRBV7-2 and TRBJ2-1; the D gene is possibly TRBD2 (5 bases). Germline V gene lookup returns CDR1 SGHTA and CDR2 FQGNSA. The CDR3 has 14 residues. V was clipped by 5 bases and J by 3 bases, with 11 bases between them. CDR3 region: CASSLGGFYNEQFF. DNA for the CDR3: TGTGCCAGCAGCCTCGGCGGGTTCTACAATGAGCAGTTCTTC.

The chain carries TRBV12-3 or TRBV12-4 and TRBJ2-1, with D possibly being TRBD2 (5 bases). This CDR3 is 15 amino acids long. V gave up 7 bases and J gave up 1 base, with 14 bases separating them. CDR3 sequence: CASTASRGSYNEQFF. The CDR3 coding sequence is TGTGCCAGCACAGCATCACGGGGTTCCTACAATGAGCAGTTCTTC.

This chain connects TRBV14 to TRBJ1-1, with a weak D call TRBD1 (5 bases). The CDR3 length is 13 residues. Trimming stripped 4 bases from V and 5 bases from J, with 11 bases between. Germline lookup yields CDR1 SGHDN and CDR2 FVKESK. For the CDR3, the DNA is TGTGCCAGCAGCCTGGGGGTAAGGACTGAAGCTTTCTTT. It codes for CASSLGVRTEAFF.

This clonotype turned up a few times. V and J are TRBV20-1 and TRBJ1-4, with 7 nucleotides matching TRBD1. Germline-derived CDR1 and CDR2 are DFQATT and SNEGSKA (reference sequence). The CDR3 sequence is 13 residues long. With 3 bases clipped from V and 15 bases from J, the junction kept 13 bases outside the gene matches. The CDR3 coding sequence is TGCAGTGCTAGTGTGGGACAGTCCTTCCGAATGTTTTTT. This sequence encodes CSASVGQSFRMFF.

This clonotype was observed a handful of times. The chain's CDR3 is CASSLGTGGGNTIYF. CDR3 bases: TGCGCCAGCAGCTTGGGCACAGGCGGTGGAAACACCATATATTTT. The genes are TRBV5-1 and TRBJ1-3; D might be TRBD1 (5 bases). CDR1 is SGHRS, CDR2 YFSETQ, per germline. The CDR3 spans 15 residues. Trimming stripped 0 bases from V and 3 bases from J, with 10 bases between.

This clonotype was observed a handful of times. CDR3: CASNTNTGSSYEQYF. CDR3 in DNA: TGCGCCAGCAACACCAATACCGGGAGCTCCTACGAGCAGTACTTC. This chain connects TRBV5-1 to TRBJ2-7, with D possibly matching TRBD2 (6 bases). The V and J ends lost 6 bases and 0 bases respectively, with 16 bases between them. The germline V gene encodes CDR1 SGHRS and CDR2 YFSETQ. CDR3 length: 15 residues.